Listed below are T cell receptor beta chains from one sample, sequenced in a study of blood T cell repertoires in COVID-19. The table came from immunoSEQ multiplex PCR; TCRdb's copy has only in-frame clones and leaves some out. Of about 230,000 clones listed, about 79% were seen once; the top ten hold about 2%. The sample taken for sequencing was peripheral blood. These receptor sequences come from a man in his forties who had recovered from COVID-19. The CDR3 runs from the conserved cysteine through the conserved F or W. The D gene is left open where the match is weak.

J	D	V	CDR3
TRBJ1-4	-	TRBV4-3	CASSPGARGATNEKLFF
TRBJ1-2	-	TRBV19	CASSIRTQYGYTF
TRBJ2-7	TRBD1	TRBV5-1	CASSLPDRVWQYF
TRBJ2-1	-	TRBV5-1	CASSDSRSGDNEQFF
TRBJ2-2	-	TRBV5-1	CASSLARASTGELFF
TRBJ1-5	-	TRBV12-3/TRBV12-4	CASMGVLNQPQHF
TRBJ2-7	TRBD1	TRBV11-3	CASSLGGQGTYEQYF
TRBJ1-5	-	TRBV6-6	CASSTRGGQPQHF
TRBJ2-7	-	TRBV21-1	CASSPWMGTGDYEQYF
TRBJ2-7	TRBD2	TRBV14	CASSQLLAGSYEQYF
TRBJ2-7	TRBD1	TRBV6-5	CAGRKDRALSYEQYF
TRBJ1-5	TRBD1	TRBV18	CASSPSNRGGNQPQHF
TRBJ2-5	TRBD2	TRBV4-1	CASSLVWPPSGGQYF
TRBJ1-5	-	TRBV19	CASSIRDMGQPQHF
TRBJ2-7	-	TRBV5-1	CASSLAAGGSYEQYF
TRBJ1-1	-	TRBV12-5	CASGLVNLGGTEAFF
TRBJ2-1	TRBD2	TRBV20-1	CSASWSLAGTNEQFF
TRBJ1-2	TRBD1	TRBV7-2	CASSLEFWTGQYGYTF
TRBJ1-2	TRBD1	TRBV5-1	CASSGSPGQTYGYTF
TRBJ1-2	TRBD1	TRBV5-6	CASSPWGKGQTYGYTF
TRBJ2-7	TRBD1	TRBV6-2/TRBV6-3	CASSYGPGQGAYEQYF
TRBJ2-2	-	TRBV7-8	CASSLIRGGELFF